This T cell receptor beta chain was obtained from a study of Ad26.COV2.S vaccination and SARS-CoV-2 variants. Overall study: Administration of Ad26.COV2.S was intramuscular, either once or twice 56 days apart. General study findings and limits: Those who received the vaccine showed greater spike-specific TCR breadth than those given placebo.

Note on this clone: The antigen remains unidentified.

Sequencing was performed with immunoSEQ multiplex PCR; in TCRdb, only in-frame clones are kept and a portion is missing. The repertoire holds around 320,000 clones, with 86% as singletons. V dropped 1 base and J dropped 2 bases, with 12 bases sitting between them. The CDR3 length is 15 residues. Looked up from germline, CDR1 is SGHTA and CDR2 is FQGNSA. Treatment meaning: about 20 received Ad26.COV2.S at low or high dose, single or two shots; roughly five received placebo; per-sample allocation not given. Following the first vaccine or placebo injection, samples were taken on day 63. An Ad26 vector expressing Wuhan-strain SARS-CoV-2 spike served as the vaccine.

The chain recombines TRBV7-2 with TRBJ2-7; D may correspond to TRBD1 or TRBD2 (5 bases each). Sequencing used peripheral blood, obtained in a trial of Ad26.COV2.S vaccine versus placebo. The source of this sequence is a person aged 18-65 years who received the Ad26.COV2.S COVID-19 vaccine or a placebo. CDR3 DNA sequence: TGTGCCAGCAGCTTAGGGGGGTTGTGGACCTACGAGCAGTACTTC. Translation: CASSLGGLWTYEQYF.